This T cell receptor (beta chain) is from a study of technical replicates of blood from a few donors. CDR3 length equals 12 residues. Germline V gene data show CDR1 as LNHDA and CDR2 as SQIVND (reference sequence). Some clones are missing from TCRdb's copy, which holds only in-frame ones; the method was immunoSEQ multiplex PCR. The table shows around 83,000 clones, with 94% occurring only once. A remark on this clone: A read error may account for a junction end that differs from germline.

This receptor was identified in a human donor in good health. The specimen sequenced was T cells isolated from PBMCs. The chain carries TRBV19 and TRBJ1-1; 9 nucleotides align to TRBD1. The CDR3 nucleotides are TGTGCCAGTAGTTTGCCCGGGACAGGGAGCTACTTT. It encodes CASSLPGTGSYF.